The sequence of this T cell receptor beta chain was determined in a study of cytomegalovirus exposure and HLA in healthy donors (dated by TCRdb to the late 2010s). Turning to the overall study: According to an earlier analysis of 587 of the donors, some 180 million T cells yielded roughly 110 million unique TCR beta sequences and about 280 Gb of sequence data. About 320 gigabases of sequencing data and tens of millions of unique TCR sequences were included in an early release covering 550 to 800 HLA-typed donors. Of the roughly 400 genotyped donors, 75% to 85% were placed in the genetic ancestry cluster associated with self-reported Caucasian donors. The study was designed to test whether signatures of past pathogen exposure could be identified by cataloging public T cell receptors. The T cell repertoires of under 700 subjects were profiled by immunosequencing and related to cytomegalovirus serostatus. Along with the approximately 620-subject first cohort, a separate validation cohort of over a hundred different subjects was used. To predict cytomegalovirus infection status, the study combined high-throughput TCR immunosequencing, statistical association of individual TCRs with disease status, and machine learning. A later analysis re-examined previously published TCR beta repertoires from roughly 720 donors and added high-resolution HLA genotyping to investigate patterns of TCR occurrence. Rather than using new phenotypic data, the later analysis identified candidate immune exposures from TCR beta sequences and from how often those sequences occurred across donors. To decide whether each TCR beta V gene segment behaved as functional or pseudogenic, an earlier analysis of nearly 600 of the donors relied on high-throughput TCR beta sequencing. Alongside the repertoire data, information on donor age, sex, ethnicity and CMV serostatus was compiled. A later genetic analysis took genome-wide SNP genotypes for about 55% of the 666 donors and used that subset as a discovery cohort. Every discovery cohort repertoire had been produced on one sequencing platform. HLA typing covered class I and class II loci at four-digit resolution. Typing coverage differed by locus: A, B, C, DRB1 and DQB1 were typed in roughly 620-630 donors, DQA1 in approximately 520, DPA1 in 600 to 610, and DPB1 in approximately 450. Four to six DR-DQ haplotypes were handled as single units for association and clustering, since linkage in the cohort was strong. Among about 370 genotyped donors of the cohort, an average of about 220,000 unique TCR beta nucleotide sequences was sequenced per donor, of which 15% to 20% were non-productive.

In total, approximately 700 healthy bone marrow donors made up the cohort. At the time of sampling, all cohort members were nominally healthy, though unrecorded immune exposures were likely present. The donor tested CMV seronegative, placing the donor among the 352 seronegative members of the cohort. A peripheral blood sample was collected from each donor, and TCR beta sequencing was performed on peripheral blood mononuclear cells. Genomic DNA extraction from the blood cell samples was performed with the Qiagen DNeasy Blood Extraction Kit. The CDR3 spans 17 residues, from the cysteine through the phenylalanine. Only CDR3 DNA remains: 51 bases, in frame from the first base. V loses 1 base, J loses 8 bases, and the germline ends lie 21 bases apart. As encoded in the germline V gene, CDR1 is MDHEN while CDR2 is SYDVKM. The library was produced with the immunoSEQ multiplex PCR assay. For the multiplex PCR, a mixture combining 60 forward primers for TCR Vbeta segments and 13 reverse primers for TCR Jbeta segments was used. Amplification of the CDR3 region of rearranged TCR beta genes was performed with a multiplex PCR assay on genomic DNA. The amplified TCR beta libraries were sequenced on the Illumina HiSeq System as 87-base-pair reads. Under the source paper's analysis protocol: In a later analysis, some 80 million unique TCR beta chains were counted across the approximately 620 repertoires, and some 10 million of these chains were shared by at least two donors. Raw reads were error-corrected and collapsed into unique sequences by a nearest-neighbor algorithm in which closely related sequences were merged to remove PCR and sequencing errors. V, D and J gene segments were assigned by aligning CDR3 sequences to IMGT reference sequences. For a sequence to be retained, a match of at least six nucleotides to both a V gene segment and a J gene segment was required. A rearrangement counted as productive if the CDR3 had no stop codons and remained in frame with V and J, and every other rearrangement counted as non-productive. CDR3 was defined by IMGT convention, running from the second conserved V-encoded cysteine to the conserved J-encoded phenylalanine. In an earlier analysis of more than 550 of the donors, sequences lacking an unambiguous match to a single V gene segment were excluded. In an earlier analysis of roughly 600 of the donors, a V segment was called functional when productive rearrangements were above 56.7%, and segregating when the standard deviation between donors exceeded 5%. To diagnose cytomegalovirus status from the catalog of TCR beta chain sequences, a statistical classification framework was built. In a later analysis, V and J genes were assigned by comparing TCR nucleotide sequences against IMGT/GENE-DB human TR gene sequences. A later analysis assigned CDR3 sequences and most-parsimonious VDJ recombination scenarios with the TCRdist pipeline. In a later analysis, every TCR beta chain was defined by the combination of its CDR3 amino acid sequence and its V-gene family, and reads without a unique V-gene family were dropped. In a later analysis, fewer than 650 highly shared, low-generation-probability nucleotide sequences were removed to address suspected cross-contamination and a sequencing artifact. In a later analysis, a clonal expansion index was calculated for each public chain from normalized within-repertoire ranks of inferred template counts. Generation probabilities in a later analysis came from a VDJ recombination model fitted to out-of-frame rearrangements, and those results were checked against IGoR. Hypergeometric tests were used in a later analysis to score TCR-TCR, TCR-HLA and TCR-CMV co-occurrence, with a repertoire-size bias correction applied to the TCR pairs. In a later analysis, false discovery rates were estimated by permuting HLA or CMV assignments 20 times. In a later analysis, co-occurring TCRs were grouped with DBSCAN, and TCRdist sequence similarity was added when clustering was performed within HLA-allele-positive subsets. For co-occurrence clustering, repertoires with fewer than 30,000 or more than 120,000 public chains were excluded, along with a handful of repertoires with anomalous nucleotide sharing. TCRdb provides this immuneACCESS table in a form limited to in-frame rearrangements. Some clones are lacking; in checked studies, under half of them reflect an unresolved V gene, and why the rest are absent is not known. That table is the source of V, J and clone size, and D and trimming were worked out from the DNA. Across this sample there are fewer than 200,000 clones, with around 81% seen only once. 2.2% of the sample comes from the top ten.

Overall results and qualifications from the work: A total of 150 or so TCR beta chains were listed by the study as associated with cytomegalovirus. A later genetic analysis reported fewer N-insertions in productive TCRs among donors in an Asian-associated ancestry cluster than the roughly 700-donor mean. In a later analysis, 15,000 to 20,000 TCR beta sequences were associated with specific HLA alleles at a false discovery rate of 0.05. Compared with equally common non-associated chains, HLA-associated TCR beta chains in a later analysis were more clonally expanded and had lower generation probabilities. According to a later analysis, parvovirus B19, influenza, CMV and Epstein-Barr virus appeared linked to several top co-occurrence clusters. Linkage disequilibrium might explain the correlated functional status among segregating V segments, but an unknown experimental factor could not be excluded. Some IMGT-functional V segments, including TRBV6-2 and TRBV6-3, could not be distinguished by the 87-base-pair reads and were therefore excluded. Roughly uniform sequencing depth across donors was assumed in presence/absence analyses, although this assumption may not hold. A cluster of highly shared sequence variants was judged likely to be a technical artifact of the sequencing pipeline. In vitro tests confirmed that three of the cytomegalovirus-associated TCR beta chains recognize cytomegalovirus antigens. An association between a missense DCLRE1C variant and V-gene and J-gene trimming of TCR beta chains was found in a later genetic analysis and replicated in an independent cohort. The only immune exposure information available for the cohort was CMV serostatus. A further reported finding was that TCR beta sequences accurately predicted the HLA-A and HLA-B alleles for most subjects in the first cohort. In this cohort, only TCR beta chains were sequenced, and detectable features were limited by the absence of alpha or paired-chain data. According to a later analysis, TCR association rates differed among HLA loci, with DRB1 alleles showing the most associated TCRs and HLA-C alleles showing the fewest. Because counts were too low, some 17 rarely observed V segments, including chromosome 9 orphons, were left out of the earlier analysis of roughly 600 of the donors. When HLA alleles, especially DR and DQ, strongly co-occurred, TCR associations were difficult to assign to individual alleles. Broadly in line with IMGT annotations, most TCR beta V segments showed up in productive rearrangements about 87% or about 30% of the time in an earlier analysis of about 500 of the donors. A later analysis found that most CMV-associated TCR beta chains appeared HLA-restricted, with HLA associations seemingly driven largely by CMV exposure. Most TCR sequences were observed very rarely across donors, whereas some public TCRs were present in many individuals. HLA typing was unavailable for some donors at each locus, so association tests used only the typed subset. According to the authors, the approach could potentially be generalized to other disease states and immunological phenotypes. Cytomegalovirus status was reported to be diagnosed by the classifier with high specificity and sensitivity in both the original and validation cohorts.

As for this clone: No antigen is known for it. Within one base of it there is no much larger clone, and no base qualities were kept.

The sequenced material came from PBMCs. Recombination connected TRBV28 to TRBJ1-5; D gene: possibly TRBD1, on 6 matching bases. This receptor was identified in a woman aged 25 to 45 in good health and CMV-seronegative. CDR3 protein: CASSLFRTGTPNKPQHF. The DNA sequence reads TGTGCCAGCAGTTTATTCCGGACCGGGACACCGAACAAGCCCCAGCATTTT. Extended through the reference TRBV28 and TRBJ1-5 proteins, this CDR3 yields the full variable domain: DVKVTQSSRYLVKRTGEKVFLECVQDMDHENMFWYRQDPGLGLRLIYFSYDVKMKEKGDIPEGYSVSREKKERFSLILESASTNQTSMYLCASSLFRTGTPNKPQHFGDGTRLSIL.